The entry that follows covers one T cell receptor (beta chain) sequence. The data stem from a study of blood T cell repertoires in COVID-19. Participants reported their clinical history, and cohort assignment relied on those reports. Either two negative PCRs, clearance, or symptom resolution qualified Cohort 3 donors as recovered. Original data processing: Researchers report that nucleated cell counts were estimated from reference gene primer amplification. Assay used: immunoSEQ multiplex PCR; TCRdb lists only in-frame clones, some missing. For V, J and clone size, that table is used; D and trimming come from the DNA. The data show approximately 170,000 clones, approximately 84% seen once. The V segment lost 6 bases and the J segment 6 bases; nucleotides outside the gene matches: 7. This CDR3 has 14 amino acids. CDR1 is MNHNS and CDR2 is SASEGT in the germline V gene.

Sequences were obtained from PBMCs or T cells enriched from blood (not recorded which). The rearrangement uses TRBV6-1 and TRBJ2-1; TRBD2 aligns across 8 bases. This clonotype originated in a woman aged 25 to 45 who had recovered from COVID-19. The CDR3 region has the DNA TGTGCCAGCAGGGTGCTAGCGGGCATCAATGAGCAGTTCTTC. It specifies CASRVLAGINEQFF.